This T cell receptor (beta chain) was obtained from a study of identical twins' blood T cells. Via MiXCR, TCRdb re-called the 5' RACE reads, giving one row per CDR3 protein. There are a few hundred thousand distinct CDR3 sequences in the sample; 25% to 35% occur only once, and 5.5% to 6.5% lies in the top ten. Germline V lookup: CDR1 DFQATT, CDR2 SNEGSKA (reference sequence). The V and J ends lost 3 bases and 1 base, in that order; junction bases with no gene match: 8. This CDR3 spans 16 amino acids. At least ten counts were recorded for this clonotype. Sequenced: PBMCs. The genes are TRBV20-1 and TRBJ2-3; 9 bases map to TRBD1. This clonotype was obtained from a woman between 18 and 55 years old in good health. The CDR3 DNA reads TGCAGTGCTAGTGATGGACAGGGGTCCGGCACAGATACGCAGTATTTT. Translation: CSASDGQGSGTDTQYF.